One and the same sample provided the 10 T cell receptor beta chains below, sequenced in a study of tumor and adjacent non-tumor tissue in lung cancer. No cell sorting was done before RNA was extracted from the tissue. This non-tumor lung sample came from over 3 cm beyond the tumor edge. TCRbeta libraries were built with three rounds of nested PCR, modified from ARM-PCR. TCRdb ran MiXCR on the multiplex PCR reads and lists one entry per CDR3 protein. The repertoire holds about 80,000 distinct CDR3 sequences, with approximately 80% as singletons. The specimen sequenced was distant non-tumor lung tissue. The receptors shown here come from a man aged 55 to 70 with non-small cell lung cancer.

The chain links TRBV12-3 or TRBV12-4 to TRBJ2-1; TRBD2 is a possible D gene (6 bases). Between the trimmed V and J ends, which lost 7 bases and 5 bases, there was a span of 18 bases. The CDR3 extends over 15 amino acids. CDR3 region: CASMLIAEADNEQFF. The CDR3 DNA reads as TGTGCCAGCATGCTAATAGCGGAGGCGGACAATGAGCAGTTCTTC.

The V call is TRBV20-1, the J call TRBJ2-1; D perhaps matches TRBD2 (6 bases). Trimming stripped 1 base from V and 8 bases from J, with 15 bases between. This CDR3 has 14 amino acids. Germline CDR1 DFQATT, CDR2 SNEGSKA (reference sequence). The CDR3 region is CSARVISGTDEQFF. Here the CDR3 DNA reads TGCAGTGCTAGAGTCATTAGCGGAACGGATGAGCAGTTCTTC.

The sample holds many counts of this clonotype. V gene TRBV6-2 or TRBV6-3 combines with J gene TRBJ1-5; D remains unclear. CDR1 is MNHEY, CDR2 SVGEGT, per germline. V was cut by 5 bases and J by 4 bases, with 9 bases left in between. The CDR3 extends over 13 amino acids. The CDR3: CASSEHRNQPQHF. The CDR3 nucleotides read TGTGCCAGCAGTGAACACCGAAATCAGCCCCAGCATTTT.

A note on this clonotype: Compared with germline, one end of the junction differs, possibly owing to a read error. The J gene is TRBJ2-1, the V gene TRBV7-3, with D possibly matching TRBD2 (6 bases). The CDR3 covers 13 residues. The germline V gene encodes CDR1 SGHTA and CDR2 FQGTGA. CDR3 sequence reads: CAGSPGGGYEQFF. In nucleotides, the CDR3 is TGTGCCGGCAGCCCCGGTGGGGGGTATGAGCAGTTCTTC.

This clonotype was seen only a few times. The V gene is TRBV10-2, the J gene TRBJ2-1; D assignment may be TRBD1 or TRBD2 (5 bases each). The CDR3 totals 14 residues. Per the germline V gene, CDR1 is WSHSY and CDR2 is SAAADI. Trimming shortened V by 10 bases and J by 2 bases, and 15 bases separated the two germline ends. CDR3 protein: CATYGGCPYNEQFF. CDR3 nucleotides: TGCGCCACCTATGGGGGTTGTCCCTACAATGAGCAGTTCTTC.

As to this clonotype: The conserved final phenylalanine or tryptophan is absent from the CDR3, which likely points to a read error. The V gene is TRBV11-2, the J gene TRBJ2-3; a possible D gene is TRBD1 (5 bases). The J call may be mistaken, given a closer DNA end match to TRBJ1-5. This CDR3 spans 17 amino acids. Germline V CDR1 and CDR2: SGHAT, FQNNGV. CDR3 DNA: TGTGCCAGTAGCAGAGAGGGGCGGGGCAGGAGCACAGATACGCAGCATCTT. Protein product: CASSREGRGRSTDTQHL.

Comment on this clonotype: Because the CDR3 is missing its conserved closing phenylalanine or tryptophan, this is likely a read error. V usage is TRBV20-1 and J usage is TRBJ2-3; 8 bases fit TRBD2. Germline values: CDR1 DFQATT, CDR2 SNEGSKA (reference sequence). The CDR3 extends over 14 amino acids. The CDR3 bases are TGCAGTGTTAGAGCTCACGGCGGGGGGACTACGCAGTATATT. Protein: CSVRAHGGGTTQYI.

As concerns this clonotype: Its ends do not fully match the called genes, so a read error is possible. This chain uses TRBV11-2 with TRBJ2-2; D perhaps matches TRBD2 (5 bases). CDR3 length equals 16 residues. Germline V gene data show CDR1 as SGHAT and CDR2 as FQNNGV. The CDR3 spells CASNLESPTSSGELFF. The CDR3 DNA reads as TGTGCCAGCAACTTAGAATCCCCCACTAGTTCCGGGGAGCTGTTTTTT.

Points on this clonotype: The conserved phenylalanine or tryptophan normally closing the CDR3 is absent here, so this likely arose from a read error. The CDR3 DNA is TGCTGCGTTCAGACTGCCACCGAGGAGCTGTTTTAT. Amino acid sequence: CCVQTATEELFY. The chain has TRBV29-1 and TRBJ2-2; D not resolved. Germline CDR1 SQVTM, CDR2 ANQGSEA. The CDR3 extends over 12 amino acids.

Turning to this clonotype: It may be a read error: a sequence one base away is much more abundant. The chain is built from TRBV10-2 and TRBJ2-1; D is ambiguous. The germline V gene encodes CDR1 WSHSY and CDR2 SAAADI. The CDR3 has 13 amino acids. This chain's CDR3 is CASSPEVYNEKFF. The CDR3 DNA reads TGCGCCAGCAGTCCGGAAGTCTACAATGAGAAGTTCTTC.